The 4 T cell receptor beta chains reported below all come from one sample, sequenced in a study of Tregs in tolerant kidney transplant recipients. Some clones are missing from TCRdb's copy, which holds only in-frame ones; the method was immunoSEQ multiplex PCR. The data contain under 50,000 clones, about 90% of them singletons. Specimen: Tregs from blood. All receptors come from a human donor in good health.

This chain uses TRBV28 with TRBJ2-1; the match to TRBD2 covers 9 bases. CDR1 is MDHEN, CDR2 SYDVKM, per germline. Trimming cost V 2 bases and J 9 bases; bases outside gene matches: 8. This CDR3 spans 15 amino acids. The CDR3 DNA reads as TGTGCCAGCAGTTTAGCGGGAGGGCCAGCCCCTGAGCAGTTCTTC. Its protein is CASSLAGGPAPEQFF.

V usage is TRBV7-9 and J usage is TRBJ1-2; 9 bases fit TRBD1. From germline, CDR1 is SEHNR and CDR2 FQNEAQ (reference sequence). The CDR3 is 15 residues long. J gave up 6 bases and V 5 bases, and 10 bases lay outside the gene matches. Written as DNA, the CDR3 is TGTGCCAGCAGCATCACAGGGGGCCCAATGGATGGCTACACCTTC. The encoded protein is CASSITGGPMDGYTF.

V is TRBV5-1 and J is TRBJ1-6; D unresolved. This CDR3 has 12 amino acids. CDR1 SGHRS and CDR2 YFSETQ come from the germline V gene. V was pared by 4 bases and J by 7 bases, with 6 bases between. The CDR3, as DNA: TGCGCCAGCAGCGCAATAAATTCACCCCTCCACTTT. This translates into CASSAINSPLHF.

The chain combines TRBV2 with TRBJ2-7; 12 nucleotides match TRBD1. Germline V CDR1 and CDR2: SNHLY, FYNNEI. Trimming took 7 bases from V and 6 from J; bases not matched to a gene: 10. This CDR3 region has 15 residues. CDR3 residues: CASTGDRGRIAEQYF. CDR3 nucleotides: TGTGCCAGCACCGGGGACAGGGGGCGTATCGCCGAGCAGTACTTC.